The 25 T cell receptor beta chains reported below all come from one sample, sequenced in a study of blood T cell repertoires in COVID-19. Sequenced by immunoSEQ multiplex PCR; TCRdb stores in-frame clones only, minus some. The repertoire holds 80,000 to 95,000 clones, with around 85% as singletons. Sample: peripheral blood. The receptors were gathered from a woman in her sixties or seventies with acute or convalescent COVID-19.

This clone has just a few counts. CDR3 amino acids: CASSQTGYGAFF. CDR3 in DNA: TGTGCCAGCAGCCAGACGGGGTATGGGGCTTTCTTT. This chain connects TRBV3-1 (or the pseudogene TRBV3-2) to TRBJ1-1; D unresolved. Trimming cost V 3 bases and J 11 bases, with 13 bases left between them. The CDR3 consists of 12 residues. CDR1 LGHDT and CDR2 YNNKEL come from the germline V gene (reference sequence).

This clone is a singleton in its sample. This sequence joins TRBV5-1 and TRBJ2-3; 8 nucleotides line up with TRBD2. The CDR3 runs to 16 residues. Germline V gene data show CDR1 as SGHRS and CDR2 as YFSETQ. After removal of 0 bases from V and 2 bases from J, the junction contained 5 bases not matched to a gene. The CDR3 loop reads CASSLVFGRDTDTQYF. In nucleotides, the CDR3 is TGCGCCAGCAGCTTGGTTTTCGGGAGGGACACAGATACGCAGTATTTT. The variable domain in full, with the rest retrieved from reference TRBV5-1 and TRBJ2-3, is KAGVTQTPRYLIKTRGQQVTLSCSPISGHRSVSWYQQTPGQGLQFLFEYFSETQRNKGNFPGRFSGRQFSNSRSEMNVSTLELGDSALYLCASSLVFGRDTDTQYFGPGTRLTVL.

The chain couples TRBV20-1 to TRBJ1-2; D gene ambiguous. Germline lookup yields CDR1 DFQATT and CDR2 SNEGSKA (reference sequence). CDR3 length equals 10 residues. The CDR3 is CSTQQYGYTF. The CDR3 coding sequence is TGCAGCACTCAACAGTATGGCTACACCTTC.

Only one count was recorded for this clone. CDR3 sequence reads: CATSDFPGGRYEQFF. In nucleotides, the CDR3 is TGTGCCACCAGTGATTTTCCAGGGGGGAGGTATGAGCAGTTCTTC. This chain connects TRBV24-1 to TRBJ2-1; possible D gene TRBD1, 7 bases. Trimming stripped 1 base from V and 8 bases from J, with 14 bases between. The CDR3 is 15 residues long. The germline V gene has CDR1 KGHDR and CDR2 SFDVKD.

The genes are TRBV7-8 and TRBJ2-5, with 16 bases lining up with TRBD2. The V gene end was trimmed by 3 bases and the J gene end by 5 bases; junction bases not matched to a gene: 12. CDR3 length: 19 amino acids. Germline CDR1 SGHVS, CDR2 FQNEAQ. The CDR3 reads CASSFPTGTSGRAMETQYF. The CDR3 bases are TGTGCCAGCAGCTTCCCCACCGGGACTAGCGGGAGGGCCATGGAGACCCAGTACTTC.

This sequence joins TRBV4-1 and TRBJ2-3; 8 nucleotides agree with TRBD2. The CDR3 runs to 17 residues. After removal of 3 bases from V and 4 bases from J, the junction contained 12 bases not matched to a gene. In germline, CDR1 is MGHRA, CDR2 YSYEKL. The DNA for the CDR3 is TGCGCCAGCAGCCACCCCGGACTAGCAGGAGTTTCAGATACGCAGTATTTT. This translates into CASSHPGLAGVSDTQYF.

The chain couples TRBV28 to TRBJ2-7, with 10 bases matching TRBD1. The CDR3 sequence is 13 residues long. From germline, CDR1 is MDHEN and CDR2 SYDVKM. V trimming: 5 bases; J trimming: 6 bases; junction bases outside the gene matches: 4. The CDR3 reads CASSPGDRGEQYV. The CDR3 DNA sequence: TGTGCCAGCAGTCCCGGGGACAGGGGCGAGCAGTACGTC.

The chain employs TRBV3-1 (or the pseudogene TRBV3-2) and TRBJ1-2, with unresolved D. The length of the CDR3 is 13 residues. CDR1 and CDR2 (germline): LGHDT, YNNKEL (reference sequence). V shed 4 bases and J shed 4 bases, with 10 bases lying between them. In nucleotides, the CDR3 is TGTGCCAGCAGCCCCCAGCCGGGCTATGGCTACACCTTC. Amino acids: CASSPQPGYGYTF.

The chain is built from TRBV4-1 and TRBJ2-5; 7 bases are shared with TRBD2. The CDR3 runs to 14 residues. J gave up 1 base and V 4 bases, and 3 bases lay outside the gene matches. Per germline, CDR1 MGHRA and CDR2 YSYEKL. The DNA for the CDR3 is TGCGCCAGCAGCCTAAGGACTAGCCAAGAGACCCAGTACTTC. Protein product: CASSLRTSQETQYF.

The rearrangement links TRBV10-2 to TRBJ1-4, with TRBD1 as a possible D gene (5 bases). The ends were cut back, 7 bases at V and 5 bases at J, with 8 bases in the middle. The CDR3 runs to 12 residues. CDR1 is WSHSY and CDR2 is SAAADI in the germline V gene. The CDR3 loop is CASTGGNEKLFF. The CDR3 DNA reads TGCGCCAGCACCGGGGGGAATGAAAAACTGTTTTTT.

The chain has TRBV27 and TRBJ2-1; 9 bases are a match to TRBD2. Trimming removed 2 bases from V and 4 bases from J; junction bases left unmatched: 6. The CDR3 totals 16 residues. Germline assignment: CDR1 MNHEY and CDR2 SMNVEV (reference sequence). CDR3 sequence: CASSLGAGGPYNEQFF. The CDR3 DNA is TGTGCCAGCAGTTTAGGGGCGGGGGGGCCGTACAATGAGCAGTTCTTC.

This chain uses TRBV5-4 with TRBJ2-2, with a possible D match to TRBD2 (6 bases). V was pared by 7 bases and J by 5 bases, with 15 bases between. The CDR3 loop spans 14 amino acids. The germline gives CDR1 SGHNT, CDR2 YYREEE (reference sequence). The CDR3 loop reads CASSHKEGTGELFF. The CDR3 nucleotides are TGTGCCAGCTCCCACAAGGAGGGTACCGGGGAGCTGTTTTTT.

This chain links TRBV3-1 (or the pseudogene TRBV3-2) with TRBJ2-1, with 14 bases identical to TRBD2. Trimming removed 4 bases from V and 0 bases from J; junction bases left unmatched: 11. Germline-derived CDR1 and CDR2 are LGHDT and YNNKEL (reference sequence). The CDR3 has 20 residues. In DNA, the CDR3 is TGTGCCAGCAGCCCCTGGCTGGGACTAGCGGGGGAAAGCTCCTACAATGAGCAGTTCTTC. This encodes CASSPWLGLAGESSYNEQFF.

This chain uses TRBV3-1 (or the pseudogene TRBV3-2) with TRBJ1-3, with 8 positions matching TRBD1. In germline, CDR1 is LGHDT, CDR2 YNNKEL (reference sequence). V lost 3 bases, J lost 4 bases, and 8 bases stayed unmatched. There are 16 residues in the CDR3. The CDR3 nucleotides are TGTGCCAGCAGCCAGACCGGGACAGGAGGGGGAAACACCATATATTTT. Protein product: CASSQTGTGGGNTIYF.

V gene TRBV3-1 (or the pseudogene TRBV3-2) combines with J gene TRBJ1-2, with TRBD1 as a possible D gene (6 bases). V was shortened by 1 base and J by 4 bases, with 13 bases between the two germline ends. The germline V gene encodes CDR1 LGHDT and CDR2 YNNKEL (reference sequence). The CDR3 consists of 15 residues. CDR3 nucleotides: TGTGCCAGCAGCCAAGGGACAGCCCGGTCCTATGGCTACACCTTC. This translates into CASSQGTARSYGYTF.

V and J are TRBV14 and TRBJ2-7; 10 bases align to TRBD2. Germline CDR1 SGHDN, CDR2 FVKESK. V shed 1 base, J shed 10 bases, and the junction held 7 bases outside the gene matches. This CDR3 comprises 14 residues. The CDR3 DNA sequence: TGTGCCAGCAGCCAAGGAGGGGCTAGCGGGAGACAGTACGTC. It translates to CASSQGGASGRQYV.

This chain connects TRBV20-1 to TRBJ1-5; 7 bases line up with TRBD1. The germline gives CDR1 DFQATT, CDR2 SNEGSKA (reference sequence). Trimming took 3 bases from V and 4 from J; bases not matched to a gene: 6. The CDR3 consists of 14 residues. The chain's CDR3 is CSASPGQLNQPQHF. The CDR3, as DNA: TGCAGTGCTAGTCCGGGACAGCTTAATCAGCCCCAGCATTTT.

The rearrangement joins TRBV11-2 to TRBJ2-1; weak D call: TRBD2 (7 bases). Looked up from germline, CDR1 is SGHAT and CDR2 is FQNNGV. V was cut by 7 bases and J by 7 bases, with 23 bases left in between. There are 16 residues in the CDR3. CDR3 sequence: CASTYWGRGYNNEQFF. CDR3 in DNA: TGTGCCAGCACCTATTGGGGGAGGGGGTACAATAATGAGCAGTTCTTC. Complete variable domain (other parts from reference TRBV11-2 and TRBJ2-1): EAGVAQSPRYKIIEKRQSVAFWCNPISGHATLYWYQQILGQGPKLLIQFQNNGVVDDSQLPKDRFSAERLKGVDSTLKIQPAKLEDSAVYLCASTYWGRGYNNEQFFGPGTRLTVL.

The chain carries TRBV3-1 (or the pseudogene TRBV3-2) and TRBJ1-2, with a possible D match to TRBD1 (5 bases). Germline CDR1 is LGHDT and CDR2 is YNNKEL (reference sequence). The V gene lost 4 bases and the J gene lost 6 bases, with 15 bases spanning the gap. The CDR3 runs 14 residues. The CDR3 nucleotides are TGTGCCAGCAGCCCCTCGGGGGGGACTCATGGCTACACCTTC. Protein: CASSPSGGTHGYTF.

The chain employs TRBV18 and TRBJ2-5; D possibly corresponds to TRBD1 (6 bases). The CDR3 contains 17 residues. V lost 3 bases to trimming and J lost 2 bases, with 19 bases between them. Germline CDR1 KGHSH, CDR2 LQKENI. CDR3 sequence reads: CASSPEKTGWRQETQYF. In DNA form, the CDR3 reads TGTGCCAGCTCACCGGAAAAGACAGGCTGGAGGCAAGAGACCCAGTACTTC.

The J gene is TRBJ1-2, the V gene TRBV29-1; TRBD1 matches 8 bases. The CDR3 runs 11 residues. The trim removed 6 bases at V and 8 bases at J, leaving 5 bases unmatched. Per germline, CDR1 SQVTM and CDR2 ANQGSEA. The CDR3, as DNA: TGCAGCGTGGATTCAGGGGGCGGCTACACCTTC. Translated, it gives CSVDSGGGYTF.

The chain carries TRBV4-1 and TRBJ2-5; D not certain. The germline V and J ends were trimmed by 0 bases and 5 bases, with 13 bases remaining between them. Germline values: CDR1 MGHRA, CDR2 YSYEKL. The CDR3 is 15 amino acids. The CDR3 coding sequence is TGCGCCAGCAGCCAAGATAGGTCCAGGTCGGAGACCCAGTACTTC. This gives the protein CASSQDRSRSETQYF.

The chain joins TRBV5-1 to TRBJ1-2; possibly TRBD1 for D (6 bases). The CDR3 is 16 residues long. The V and J ends lost 0 bases and 8 bases respectively, with 20 bases between them. The germline CDR1 and CDR2 sequences are SGHRS and YFSETQ. The CDR3 DNA is TGCGCCAGCAGCTTGGCCGGGACACGGAATCTGTACGGCTACACCTTC. Protein product: CASSLAGTRNLYGYTF.

This clone was seen just once. The rearrangement uses TRBV27 and TRBJ1-4; D is possibly TRBD1 (5 bases). The CDR3 is 15 residues long. V lost 6 bases, J lost 5 bases, and 16 bases lay in between. In germline, CDR1 is MNHEY, CDR2 SMNVEV (reference sequence). CDR3 DNA: TGTGCCAGCAGCCGAGATACGGGGGACAATGAAAAACTGTTTTTT. Protein product: CASSRDTGDNEKLFF.

V is TRBV21-1 and J is TRBJ2-2; no DNA check was done on the table's D call, TRBD1. TRBV21-1 is designated a pseudogene. The CDR3 is made up of 21 amino acids. The CDR3 spells CASSKTHRERLSRPFMRELFF. The CDR3 DNA follows: TGTGCCAGCAGCAAGACCCACAGGGAGCGTCTTTCCCGCCCATTCATGCGGGAGCTGTTTTTT.